Listed below are T cell receptor beta chains from one sample, sequenced in a study of T-cell memory formation after mild COVID-19. Each CDR3 protein gets one entry after TCRdb re-called the 5' RACE reads with MiXCR. The data show approximately 490,000 distinct CDR3 sequences, 20% seen once. Sequencing used PBMCs or a T cell subset sorted from them (not recorded which). These receptors all stem from an adult woman who had mild COVID-19 (a few samples of this study predate the infection). Cell type and time point are not known. Each CDR3 is given without its conserved first and last residue. Each record gives: J gene, V gene, CDR3 protein.

TRBJ2-2 | TRBV12-3/TRBV12-4 | ASSFNSGLNTGELF
TRBJ1-2 | TRBV4-1 | ASSQPRQTLNYGYT
TRBJ1-4 | TRBV28 | ASSFIRGEKLF
TRBJ2-2 | TRBV2 | ASSDRRRGVTGELF
TRBJ2-7 | TRBV7-2 | ASSSGSRTGGYEQY
TRBJ2-7 | TRBV4-1 | ASSQDIPYEQY
TRBJ2-3 | TRBV11-2 | ASSLFGSSDTQY
TRBJ2-1 | TRBV29-1 | SVDSSGRGKNEQF
TRBJ1-2 | TRBV5-1 | ASSLGPIDGYT
TRBJ2-5 | TRBV5-1 | ASSLGHGTQY
TRBJ2-7 | TRBV14 | ASSYGTHEQY
TRBJ2-5 | TRBV12-3/TRBV12-4 | ASGMDRRQETQY
TRBJ2-3 | TRBV4-3 | ASSQVVPSGVSTDTQY
TRBJ1-5 | TRBV6-1 | ASIRSFNQPQH
TRBJ2-7 | TRBV29-1 | SVVAAAYEQY
TRBJ1-2 | TRBV6-2/TRBV6-3 | ASTFRGRSNGYT
TRBJ1-2 | TRBV7-2 | ASSSRTGDYGYT
TRBJ2-5 | TRBV20-1 | SARVFGGRSQETQY
TRBJ1-4 | TRBV12-3/TRBV12-4 | ASSPQQGIAEKLF
TRBJ1-5 | TRBV6-5 | ASSNGIRNQPQH
TRBJ1-1 | TRBV5-1 | ASSARGLTEAF
TRBJ1-6 | TRBV3-1 | ASSHYTGGYNSPLH
TRBJ1-2 | TRBV6-5 | ASSYSRGNYGYT
TRBJ1-5 | TRBV7-9 | ASSSVGAGNNQPQH
TRBJ2-2 | TRBV6-5 | ASRGGQTGTGELF
TRBJ2-7 | TRBV7-9 | ASSPGRTLAYEQY